The 25 T cell receptor beta chains reported below all come from one sample, sequenced in a study of response to subunit inactivated influenza vaccine. TCRdb reprocessed the RT-PCR reads with MiXCR, giving one entry per CDR3 protein. In the table there are about 780,000 distinct CDR3 sequences, about 18% of which are singletons. The source material was PBMCs from blood, sampled 5 to 6 days after vaccination. These receptors were taken from a man aged 45-60 years who received an inactivated influenza vaccine.

This clonotype was seen repeatedly, ten times or more. The CDR3 sequence is CSAQRTATNEKLFF. CDR3 nucleotides: TGCAGTGCCCAGAGAACTGCAACTAATGAAAAACTGTTTTTT. V usage is TRBV20-1 and J usage is TRBJ1-4; D ambiguous. CDR1 and CDR2 from the germline V gene are DFQATT and SNEGSKA (reference sequence). The length of the CDR3 is 14 residues. Deletions cut 6 bases from V and 0 bases from J, with 11 bases between.

This clonotype has just a few counts. The V call is TRBV4-1, the J call TRBJ2-3; the match to TRBD1 covers 9 bases. Germline assignment: CDR1 MGHRA and CDR2 YSYEKL. V shed 0 bases and J 4 bases; nucleotides not matched to a gene: 5. The CDR3 is made up of 16 amino acids. Here the CDR3 reads CASSQEGGTGPDTQYF. DNA of the CDR3: TGCGCCAGCAGCCAAGAGGGGGGGACAGGGCCAGATACGCAGTATTTT.

This clonotype was picked up a small number of times. V is TRBV30 and J is TRBJ2-1; the D is unclear. V lost 4 bases, J lost 0 bases, and 10 bases lay in between. Germline CDR1 and CDR2: GTSNPN and SVGIG (reference sequence). This CDR3 has 14 residues. DNA of the CDR3: TGTGCCTGGAAAGAAGTTGACTCCTACAATGAGCAGTTCTTC. Translation gives CAWKEVDSYNEQFF. The full variable domain, completed using reference TRBV30 and TRBJ2-1, is SQTIHQWPATLVQPVGSPLSLECTVEGTSNPNLYWYRQAAGRGLQLLFYSVGIGQISSEVPQNLSASRPQDRQFILSSKKLLLSDSGFYLCAWKEVDSYNEQFFGPGTRLTVL.

In this sample, this clonotype turned up many times. V is TRBV7-2 and J is TRBJ2-1, with 11 bases lining up with TRBD2. The CDR3 covers 15 residues. The V gene end was trimmed by 3 bases and the J gene end by 7 bases; junction bases not matched to a gene: 5. Germline V gives CDR1 SGHTA, CDR2 FQGNSA. The CDR3 bases are TGTGCCAGCAGCTTTACCGGGACTAGCGGAAATGAGCAGTTCTTC. It specifies CASSFTGTSGNEQFF.

The V and J genes are TRBV11-2 and TRBJ2-7, with 14 bases aligning to TRBD2. This CDR3 contains 20 residues. V shed 4 bases and J 3 bases; nucleotides not matched to a gene: 17. The germline CDR1 and CDR2 sequences are SGHAT and FQNNGV. The CDR3 here is CASSSIPPWTSGGKHYEQYF. The CDR3, as DNA: TGTGCCAGCAGCTCCATTCCCCCATGGACTAGCGGGGGGAAACACTACGAGCAGTACTTC.

This chain links TRBV7-9 with TRBJ2-3; the match to TRBD1 covers 8 bases. The J segment lost 4 bases and the V segment lost 5 bases, leaving 8 bases of the junction unmatched. The CDR3 is 15 amino acids. Germline V gene data show CDR1 as SEHNR and CDR2 as FQNEAQ (reference sequence). This chain's CDR3 is CASSRIGQGSDTQYF. In DNA, the CDR3 is TGTGCCAGCAGCCGAATAGGACAGGGCTCAGATACGCAGTATTTT.

This clonotype appeared a few times. The chain has TRBV7-9 and TRBJ2-7; 9 positions match TRBD1. Trimming removed 1 base from V and 6 bases from J; junction bases left unmatched: 7. CDR1 is SEHNR, CDR2 FQNEAQ, per germline (reference sequence). This CDR3 region has 15 residues. CDR3 sequence: CASSLGQGEFGEQYF. DNA for the CDR3: TGTGCCAGCAGCTTAGGACAGGGGGAATTCGGCGAGCAGTACTTC. The whole variable domain, remainder taken from reference TRBV7-9 and TRBJ2-7, is DTGVSQNPRHKITKRGQNVTFRCDPISEHNRLYWYRQTLGQGPEFLTYFQNEAQLEKSRLLSDRFSAERPKGSFSTLEIQRTEQGDSAMYLCASSLGQGEFGEQYFGPGTRLTVT.

V is TRBV10-3 and J is TRBJ2-7; 9 bases align to TRBD1. CDR1 and CDR2 (germline): ENHRY, SYGVKD. The CDR3 loop spans 14 amino acids. The junction had 4 bases not matched to a gene; V was cut back by 6 bases and J by 1 base. DNA of the CDR3: TGTGCCATCAGGCCGGGACAGGGATCCTACGAGCAGTACTTC. Its translation is CAIRPGQGSYEQYF.

This clonotype has a handful of counts. The J gene is TRBJ2-1, the V gene TRBV12-3 or TRBV12-4, with D perhaps matching TRBD1 or TRBD2 (6 bases each). The CDR3 extends over 19 amino acids. Trimming stripped 5 bases from V and 7 bases from J, with 30 bases between. CDR3 sequence: CASSPDIGGPLGTGNEQFF. The CDR3 region has the DNA TGTGCCAGCAGTCCCGATATTGGGGGGCCGTTGGGTACCGGGAATGAGCAGTTCTTC.

This clonotype occurred a few times. This chain links TRBV10-3 with TRBJ1-6, with D hard to call. V lost 4 bases, J lost 9 bases, and 10 bases lay in between. Germline lookup yields CDR1 ENHRY and CDR2 SYGVKD. The CDR3 has 13 amino acids. The DNA of the CDR3 is TGTGCCATCAGTGGGGGAGCTTCTTCACCCCTCCACTTT. Amino acids: CAISGGASSPLHF.

This clonotype was seen a few times. J is TRBJ2-3 and V is TRBV6-2 or TRBV6-3; D gene ambiguous. Trimming pared 2 bases from V and 4 bases from J, leaving 7 bases between. This CDR3 spans 13 amino acids. CDR1 is MNHEY and CDR2 is SVGEGT in the germline V gene. For the CDR3, the DNA is TGTGCCAGCAGTTACCACACTTCAGATACGCAGTATTTT. Its translation is CASSYHTSDTQYF.

This clonotype was found many times. The CDR3 DNA sequence: TGCGCCAGCAGCCATGAGGGGGTGCGCGGCACCTTC. This codes for CASSHEGVRGTF. This chain links TRBV5-1 with TRBJ1-2; D may be TRBD1 (6 bases). V was trimmed by 4 bases and J by 13 bases, leaving 17 bases between them. Germline CDR1 is SGHRS and CDR2 is YFSETQ. The CDR3 length is 12 residues.

V and J are TRBV6-2 or TRBV6-3 and TRBJ2-2, with D tentatively TRBD1 (5 bases). Germline assignment: CDR1 MNHEY and CDR2 SVGEGT. The CDR3 has 14 amino acids. Deletions cut 4 bases from V and 6 bases from J, with 12 bases between. In DNA, the CDR3 is TGTGCCAGCAGTTCGGCAGGGATGGCCGGGGAGCTGTTTTTT. This sequence encodes CASSSAGMAGELFF.

This chain links TRBV12-3 or TRBV12-4 with TRBJ2-7; possible D gene TRBD2, 5 bases. There are 14 residues in the CDR3. V was trimmed by 1 base and J by 2 bases, leaving 9 bases between them. Written as DNA, the CDR3 is TGTGCCAGCAGTTTAGAGATAGCGCCCTACGAGCAGTACTTC. Residues: CASSLEIAPYEQYF.

This clonotype was picked up a small number of times. This chain connects TRBV15 to TRBJ2-5; D ambiguous. The CDR3 length is 14 residues. V was cut by 0 bases and J by 4 bases, with 9 bases left in between. Germline V lookup: CDR1 LNHNV, CDR2 YYDKDF (reference sequence). This chain's CDR3 is CATSRDLVGETQYF. CDR3 bases: TGTGCCACCAGCAGAGACCTAGTAGGAGAGACCCAGTACTTC.

This chain uses TRBV28 with TRBJ2-1; no definite D call. Germline assignment: CDR1 MDHEN and CDR2 SYDVKM. The V gene lost 5 bases and the J gene lost 4 bases, with 12 bases spanning the gap. The CDR3 runs 14 residues. CDR3 sequence reads: CASSPFRQYNEQFF. The CDR3 nucleotides read TGTGCCAGCAGTCCGTTTCGCCAGTACAATGAGCAGTTCTTC.

This clonotype was detected only a few times. The chain couples TRBV4-3 to TRBJ2-2; 9 bases line up with TRBD1. V dropped 3 bases and J dropped 5; count of bases not matched to a gene: 7. CDR1 and CDR2 from the germline V gene are LGHNA and YSLEER. This CDR3 contains 16 residues. The CDR3 DNA follows: TGCGCCAGCAGCCAGTACAGGGGGCCTGTGACCGGGGAGCTGTTTTTT. Amino acids: CASSQYRGPVTGELFF.

This clonotype was recorded many times. The V gene is TRBV10-3, the J gene TRBJ2-1; D gene uncertain. Germline-derived CDR1 and CDR2 are ENHRY and SYGVKD. V lost 7 bases, J lost 0 bases, and 16 bases lay in between. The CDR3 loop spans 16 amino acids. The CDR3 nucleotides are TGTGCCATCACTGGTGTCCCCTCGAGCTCCTACAATGAGCAGTTCTTC. As protein: CAITGVPSSSYNEQFF.

This clonotype was observed a few times. The V and J genes are TRBV7-6 and TRBJ2-7, with a tentative D call TRBD2 (6 bases). The CDR3 runs to 18 residues. The V gene lost 0 bases and the J gene lost 0 bases, with 18 bases spanning the gap. Germline values: CDR1 SGHVS, CDR2 FNYEAQ. As DNA, the CDR3 is TGTGCCAGCAGCTTAGCGGTTCGTCTAGCGCTGAGCTCCTACGAGCAGTACTTC. This gives the protein CASSLAVRLALSSYEQYF.

This clonotype was seen a handful of times. For the CDR3, the DNA is TGTGCCAGCAGTCCGGACGCCGTCTCTGGAAACACCATATATTTT. As protein: CASSPDAVSGNTIYF. The rearrangement links TRBV12-3 or TRBV12-4 to TRBJ1-3, with D uncertain. Trimming left V 5 bases short and J 0 bases short, with 11 bases between. The CDR3 has 15 residues.

The gene calls are TRBV12-3 or TRBV12-4 and TRBJ2-2; maybe TRBD2 (6 bases). Trimming pared 1 base from V and 4 bases from J, leaving 10 bases between. CDR3 length equals 15 residues. This CDR3 reads CASSLVGGTTGELFF. In nucleotides, the CDR3 is TGTGCCAGCAGTTTAGTCGGGGGTACCACCGGGGAGCTGTTTTTT.

The V call is TRBV5-1, the J call TRBJ1-2, with D hard to call. CDR1 and CDR2 (germline): SGHRS, YFSETQ. This CDR3 has 14 amino acids. V dropped 1 base and J dropped 2 bases, with 9 bases sitting between them. CDR3 DNA sequence: TGCGCCAGCAGCTTGACCTCGTCAAACTATGGCTACACCTTC. Protein: CASSLTSSNYGYTF.

This clonotype occurred a few times. The chain uses TRBV21-1 and TRBJ2-7; TRBD2, the D gene given by the table, was not confirmed from the DNA. TRBV21-1 is classified as a pseudogene. The CDR3 sequence is 13 residues long. The CDR3 here is CASCADFLDEQYF. In DNA form, the CDR3 reads TGTGCCAGCTGTGCGGACTTCCTGGATGAGCAGTACTTC.

V gene TRBV6-1 combines with J gene TRBJ1-3; 9 positions agree with TRBD1. CDR1 is MNHNS and CDR2 is SASEGT in the germline V gene. After removal of 6 bases from V and 2 bases from J, the junction contained 2 bases not matched to a gene. This CDR3 is built from 14 residues. The CDR3 here is CASRDRGPGNTIYF. DNA of the CDR3: TGTGCCAGCAGGGACAGGGGACCTGGAAACACCATATATTTT.

The chain joins TRBV7-2 to TRBJ2-7; 9 bases match TRBD2. Trimming removed 5 bases from V and 12 bases from J; junction bases left unmatched: 11. Germline V gives CDR1 SGHTA, CDR2 FQGNSA. The CDR3 runs 13 residues. Written as DNA, the CDR3 is TGTGCCAGCAGCGGAGGAGCGAGCGGGAGGCCGTACTTC. It is translated as CASSGGASGRPYF.